At least ten counts were recorded for the clone carrying this T cell receptor (beta chain). Its antigen is as yet unknown. Through a sample-barcoded 5' primer and a J-beta primer mix, a second PCR was run for roughly 7 to 12 cycles. TCRdb recomputed calls from the 5' RACE reads with MiXCR, one row per CDR3 protein. The sample has 540,000 or so distinct CDR3 sequences; approximately 25% are singletons. This specimen belongs to a study of blood T cells in healthy people across ages. Study-wide points: The unsorted PBMCs prevented any conclusive comparison of naive versus antigen-experienced cells.

CDR3 length: 16 amino acids. Germline V gene lookup returns CDR1 LGHNA and CDR2 YSLEER. Sequenced material: blood. The rearrangement links TRBV4-3 to TRBJ2-5; 10 positions match TRBD2. The DNA matches TRBJ2-7 better at its end, which makes the J call doubtful. The receptor was derived from a woman aged 70-85 years in good health. The CDR3 sequence: CASSQARASGGYEQYF. CDR3 nucleotides: TGCGCCAGCAGCCAAGCCCGGGCTAGCGGGGGTTACGAGCAGTACTTC.